The T cell receptor (beta chain) described here comes from a study of T cell responses to AZD1222 COVID-19 vaccine (TCRdb year 2021). For the wider study: AZD1222 recipients with second doses at about 4 weeks or about 12 weeks were pooled, because spike-specific TCR depth and breadth did not differ between schedules. TCR sequencing was performed for roughly 240 trial participants, of whom approximately 200 were given two doses of AZD1222 and approximately 26 were given two doses of MenACWY control vaccine. Trial participants were enrolled by age into subgroups of 18-55, 56-69 and 70-plus years, and 148, 28 and 57 TCR-sequenced participants, respectively, were included in these subgroups. Summary of the overall study and its limitations: Participants were mostly white British and included more females than males, and it was suggested by the authors that clonal diversity may have been underestimated. Conclusions about previously exposed vaccinees are limited because only six or seven AZD1222 recipients were SARS-CoV-2 seropositive at baseline. Nearly half of unique spike-specific TCRs reportedly recognized epitopes outside regions mutated in the B.1.351 and B.1.1.7 variants. The 56-69-year group was small, and its depth increase did not reach significance, likely because of low power. Spike-specific TCR breadth and depth rose significantly after two AZD1222 doses compared with day 0 and with MenACWY recipients. Because no samples from the day 14 peak response were available, repertoires could be characterized only after the peak T cell response. The whole spike protein was spanned by vaccine-associated CD4 TCRs, and dominant responses were seen in regions 160-218 and 743-854.

The CDR3 regions of human TCRbeta chains were subjected to immunosequencing. On the authors' methods: TCRs in the repertoires were compared against a reference library of SARS-CoV-2-specific TCRs that had been generated with the MIRA antigen-specificity platform. Breadth meant the fraction of unique TCRs that were SARS-CoV-2-associated, whereas depth meant the fraction of total T cells that were SARS-CoV-2-associated. Using the MIRA data, every spike-specific TCR was mapped to the spike region that the TCR reacted to and assigned to either a CD4 or a CD8 class. Log10-transformed breadth and depth values were compared by one-way ANOVA with Sidak's multiple comparisons tests. TCRdb holds this immuneACCESS table with in-frame rearrangements only. Some clones are missing; in checked studies, unresolved V genes explain under half, and the rest has no known cause. That table supplies the V and J calls and clone size; D and trimming were determined from the DNA. The sample table holds around 140,000 clones, of which approximately 90% were seen once. Less than 8.5% of the sample rests with the top ten.

This specimen's time point label, interpreted: baseline before first vaccination. Vaccinee samples came from UK trials COV001 and COV002, including a single-blind randomized controlled phase 2/3 trial of AZD1222 (ChAdOx1 nCoV-19) in healthy adults. For TCRbeta chain sequencing, PBMC samples from trial participants were taken at day 0 and at day 28 after the second dose. V is pruned by 3 bases and J by 5 bases, leaving 10 bases of the junction without a gene match. CDR1 KGHDR and CDR2 SFDVKD were looked up in the germline V gene. Taken from cysteine to phenylalanine, the CDR3 has 17 residues. The CDR3 DNA has 51 bases and is translated from base 1. Details on this clone: Its binding antigen is unknown. No base qualities exist here, and no much larger clone lies one base off it.

The chain is made from TRBV24-1 and TRBJ2-2; a stretch of 8 junction bases matches TRBD1. The receptor comes from an adult in good health. Sample: peripheral blood, taken on day 0 of AZD1222 vaccination. Here is the DNA: TGTGCCACCAGTGATGCACGGACAGGGAAAGTAACCGGGGAGCTGTTTTTT. It encodes CATSDARTGKVTGELFF.